This entry describes one TCR beta chain. Sequencing used immunoSEQ multiplex PCR; TCRdb keeps in-frame clones, though not all of them. The data contain approximately 78,000 clones, approximately 91% of them singletons. The CDR3 runs to 15 residues. This sample was taken from a study of T cells after somatic rescue of genetic block. This rearrangement joins TRBV21-1 to TRBJ2-7; the table's D call, TRBD1, has no DNA check behind it. TRBV21-1 has pseudogene status. The source of this sequence is a man aged 25-45 years. The sequenced sample consisted of peripheral blood mononuclear cells (PBMCs). In nucleotides, the CDR3 is TGTGCCAGCAGCAAAGCGACAGGGGGATGCTACGAGCAGTACTTC. This codes for CASSKATGGCYEQYF.